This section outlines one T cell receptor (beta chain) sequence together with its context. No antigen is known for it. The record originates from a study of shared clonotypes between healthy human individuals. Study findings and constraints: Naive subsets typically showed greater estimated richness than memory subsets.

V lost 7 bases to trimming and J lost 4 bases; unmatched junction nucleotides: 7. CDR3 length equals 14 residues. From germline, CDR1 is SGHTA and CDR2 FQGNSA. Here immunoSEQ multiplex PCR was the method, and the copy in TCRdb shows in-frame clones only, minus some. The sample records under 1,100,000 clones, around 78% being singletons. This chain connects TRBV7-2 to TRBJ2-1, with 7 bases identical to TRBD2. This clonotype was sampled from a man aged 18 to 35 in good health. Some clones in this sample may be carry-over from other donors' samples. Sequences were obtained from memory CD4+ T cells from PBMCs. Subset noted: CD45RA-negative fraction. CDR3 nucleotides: TGTGCCAGCACCAGGACTAGGACTTACAATGAGCAGTTCTTC. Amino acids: CASTRTRTYNEQFF.